The 25 T cell receptor beta chains presented below share a single source sample, sequenced in a study of T cells in Graves' hyperthyroidism and ophthalmopathy. It was RNA transcripts that yielded the amplified TCR beta CDR3 regions. In the first-round RT-PCR of the TCR CDR3, the HTBI primer set was used. Using its own MiXCR run on the multiplex PCR reads, TCRdb lists one record per CDR3 protein. The sample carries around 480,000 distinct CDR3 sequences, approximately 15% recorded once. Sequencing input: blood. The receptors come from a woman under 30 with Graves' hyperthyroidism.

This clonotype showed up many times. The rearrangement uses TRBV5-1 and TRBJ1-3; D uncertain. The germline V gene has CDR1 SGHRS and CDR2 YFSETQ. This CDR3 has 14 residues. V was shortened by 7 bases and J by 0 bases, with 11 bases between the two germline ends. The CDR3 DNA is TGCGCCAGCGGCGATACGGCCTCTGGAAACACCATATATTTT. Its translation: CASGDTASGNTIYF.

In this sample, this clonotype turned up many times. The gene calls are TRBV5-1 and TRBJ1-3, with 7 nucleotides matching TRBD1. This CDR3 comprises 14 residues. Trimming cost V 4 bases and J 2 bases; bases outside gene matches: 3. CDR1 and CDR2 (germline): SGHRS, YFSETQ. CDR3 sequence: CASSDGTAGNTIYF. The CDR3 DNA reads TGCGCCAGCAGCGATGGGACAGCTGGAAACACCATATATTTT.

This clonotype has at least ten counts. This sequence joins TRBV15 and TRBJ1-5; D call uncertain. The V end lost 1 base, the J end lost 5 bases, and 9 bases lay between the germline ends. Germline CDR1 and CDR2: LNHNV and YYDKDF (reference sequence). The CDR3 extends over 14 amino acids. The CDR3 protein is CATSRVTGYQPQHF. The CDR3 DNA is TGTGCCACCAGCAGAGTGACGGGATATCAGCCCCAGCATTTT.

This clonotype was detected many times. CDR3 loop: CASSRTSGSTYEQYV. The CDR3 nucleotides read TGTGCCAGCAGCAGGACTAGCGGATCTACCTACGAGCAGTACGTC. The chain uses TRBV3-1 and TRBJ2-7; 10 nucleotides line up with TRBD2. The V gene's germline CDR1 is LGHDT and CDR2 YNNKEL (reference sequence). With 5 bases clipped from V and 2 bases from J, the junction kept 6 bases outside the gene matches. The CDR3 loop spans 15 amino acids.

This clonotype occurred many times. The chain links TRBV30 to TRBJ1-2, with D unresolved. CDR1 and CDR2 from the germline V gene are GTSNPN and SVGIG (reference sequence). V was pared by 1 base and J by 8 bases, with 14 bases between. CDR3 length: 13 amino acids. CDR3: CAWSGYSLRGYTF. In DNA form, the CDR3 reads TGTGCCTGGAGTGGTTACTCTCTGAGGGGCTACACCTTC.

This clonotype has a handful of counts. The CDR3 DNA reads TGTGCCAGCAGTTACTCGGCGGGTGCTGAAGCTTTCTTT. Its protein is CASSYSAGAEAFF. The rearrangement uses TRBV6-5 and TRBJ1-1; D not certain. Germline loops: CDR1 MNHEY, CDR2 SVGAGI. Trimming left V 0 bases short and J 6 bases short, with 8 bases between. CDR3 length equals 13 residues.

This chain links TRBV12-3 or TRBV12-4 with TRBJ1-5; 7 bases map to TRBD1. CDR3 size: 16 residues. V trimming: 4 bases; J trimming: 3 bases; junction bases outside the gene matches: 9. CDR3 sequence (DNA): TGTGCCAGCAGTTCCACAGGGGTAAGGGACAATCAGCCCCAGCATTTT. Translated: CASSSTGVRDNQPQHF.

This clonotype was seen many times. The chain carries TRBV2 and TRBJ2-7, with unresolved D. The CDR3 consists of 11 residues. CDR1 is SNHLY, CDR2 FYNNEI, per germline. Trimming cost V 2 bases and J 4 bases, with 3 bases left between them. The CDR3 is CASSERYEQYV. The DNA for the CDR3 is TGTGCCAGCAGTGAAAGGTACGAGCAGTACGTC.

A note on this clonotype: This is likely a read error, given that the CDR3 carries no conserved phenylalanine or tryptophan at its end. The chain joins TRBV7-3 to TRBJ2-6, with D possibly TRBD1 on 6 matching bases. Trimming cost V 10 bases and J 0 bases, with 19 bases left between them. CDR3 length equals 17 residues. The germline CDR1 and CDR2 sequences are SGHTA and FQGTGA. Here the CDR3 DNA reads TGTGCCATAAACCGGGACACGGATAGCTCTGGGGCCAACGTCCTGACTTCC. Protein sequence: CAINRDTDSSGANVLTS.

This chain joins TRBV19 and TRBJ2-3; TRBD2 aligns across 11 bases. Trimming cost V 5 bases and J 3 bases; bases outside gene matches: 10. CDR1 and CDR2 (germline): LNHDA, SQIVND (reference sequence). This CDR3 comprises 17 residues. CDR3 in amino acids: CASSLIAGGRWTDTQYF. The DNA of the CDR3 is TGTGCCAGTAGTCTTATAGCGGGAGGGCGGTGGACAGATACGCAGTATTTT.

The CDR3 bases are TGTGCCAGCAACCCGGACAGGTGGTCTGGAAACACCATATATTTT. Protein sequence: CASNPDRWSGNTIYF. The chain links TRBV7-9 to TRBJ1-3; 7 bases are shared with TRBD1. Trimming took 7 bases from V and 1 from J; bases not matched to a gene: 7. The CDR3 is 15 amino acids. CDR1 and CDR2 from the germline V gene are SEHNR and FQNEAQ (reference sequence). Using reference TRBV7-9 and TRBJ1-3 for the parts outside the CDR3, the full variable domain is DTGVSQNPRHKITKRGQNVTFRCDPISEHNRLYWYRQTLGQGPEFLTYFQNEAQLEKSRLLSDRFSAERPKGSFSTLEIQRTEQGDSAMYLCASNPDRWSGNTIYFGEGSWLTVV.

CDR3 protein: CSARLGQGWKKLFF. The CDR3 DNA follows: TGCAGTGCTAGGCTGGGACAGGGGTGGAAAAAACTGTTTTTT. This chain connects TRBV20-1 to TRBJ1-4; TRBD1 matches 10 bases. CDR1 and CDR2 (germline): DFQATT, SNEGSKA (reference sequence). V lost 3 bases and J lost 9; bases outside the gene matches: 7. This CDR3 region has 14 residues.

Regarding this clonotype: This may stem from a read error, because a much larger clone lies one nucleotide away. This chain uses TRBV6-2 or TRBV6-3 with TRBJ1-6; D is unclear. The CDR3 length is 13 residues. Germline CDR1 and CDR2: MNHEY and SVGEGT. The CDR3 nucleotides are TGTGCCAGCAGTTACTCGTCGAATTCAACCCTCCACTTT. Amino acids: CASSYSSNSTLHF.

This clonotype was detected ten times or more. The rearrangement joins TRBV10-3 to TRBJ2-1; D unclear. The ends were cut back, 2 bases at V and 10 bases at J, with 9 bases in the middle. Germline V gene data show CDR1 as ENHRY and CDR2 as SYGVKD. This CDR3 has 12 residues. The CDR3 nucleotides read TGTGCCATCAGTGAGCGGCAACCGGAGCAGTTCTTC. Translating gives CAISERQPEQFF.

In this sample, this clonotype turned up many times. V usage is TRBV2 and J usage is TRBJ2-1, with D perhaps assigned TRBD1 or TRBD2 (6 bases each). The V and J ends lost 7 bases and 5 bases respectively, with 12 bases between them. CDR1 and CDR2 from the germline V gene are SNHLY and FYNNEI. CDR3 length: 13 amino acids. The CDR3 is CASKAEGDNEQFF. CDR3 nucleotide sequence: TGTGCCAGCAAGGCGGAGGGGGACAATGAGCAGTTCTTC.

This clonotype was detected a few times. The chain carries TRBV12-3 or TRBV12-4 and TRBJ2-2; 9 bases fit TRBD2. J gave up 6 bases and V 4 bases, and 6 bases lay outside the gene matches. The CDR3 extends over 15 amino acids. CDR3 residues: CASSSGLALAGELFF. The CDR3 nucleotides are TGTGCCAGCAGTTCGGGACTAGCATTAGCCGGGGAGCTGTTTTTT.

V usage is TRBV6-4 and J usage is TRBJ1-1, with no clear D. The CDR3 extends over 13 amino acids. Trimming stripped 2 bases from V and 4 bases from J, with 8 bases between. Germline-derived CDR1 and CDR2 are MRHNA and SNTAGT. The CDR3 protein is CASSDRMGTEAFF. The CDR3 DNA follows: TGTGCCAGCAGTGACAGGATGGGCACTGAAGCTTTCTTT.

The sample holds a few counts of this clonotype. Written as DNA, the CDR3 is TGTGCCAGTAGTACCCCCGAAGAGACCCAGTACTTC. Encoded protein: CASSTPEETQYF. This chain connects TRBV19 to TRBJ2-5; no firm D call. This CDR3 contains 12 residues. The V gene lost 4 bases and the J gene lost 3 bases, with 6 bases spanning the gap. Germline V gene sequence: CDR1 LNHDA, CDR2 SQIVND (reference sequence).

This clonotype was found many times. The genes are TRBV12-3 or TRBV12-4 and TRBJ1-4; a possible D gene is TRBD1 (6 bases). V was shortened by 7 bases and J by 4 bases, with 13 bases between the two germline ends. The CDR3 has 14 amino acids. The CDR3 reads CASTLDRNNEKLFF. The CDR3 DNA sequence: TGTGCCAGCACCTTAGACAGGAATAATGAAAAACTGTTTTTT.

A word on this clonotype: One end of the junction is discordant with germline, which a read error may explain. This chain joins TRBV10-3 and TRBJ2-2; 9 bases map to TRBD2. The length of the CDR3 is 16 residues. Germline CDR1 ENHRY, CDR2 SYGVKD. Here the CDR3 reads CAISSSLAGGQGELLF. The CDR3, as DNA: TGTGCCATCAGTTCCTCTCTGGCGGGAGGGCAAGGGGAGCTGCTTTTT.

This clonotype was observed at least ten times. The chain uses TRBV3-1 and TRBJ2-5; 14 bases fit TRBD2. The CDR3 runs to 17 residues. V trimming: 4 bases; J trimming: 4 bases; junction bases outside the gene matches: 8. Germline CDR1 is LGHDT and CDR2 is YNNKEL (reference sequence). The CDR3 DNA reads TGTGCCAGCAGCCCCCTGACTAGCGGGAGGGCCGGAGAGACCCAGTACTTC. Translating it yields CASSPLTSGRAGETQYF.

This clonotype appeared a few times. The chain has TRBV30 and TRBJ2-3, with D maybe TRBD1 (5 bases). In germline, CDR1 is GTSNPN, CDR2 SVGIG (reference sequence). The CDR3 has 17 amino acids. Between the trimmed V and J ends, which lost 1 base and 0 bases, there was a span of 17 bases. The CDR3 region is CAWSGEGRDGSTDTQYF. CDR3 DNA sequence: TGTGCCTGGAGTGGGGAAGGCAGGGATGGTAGCACAGATACGCAGTATTTT. The entire variable domain, with the rest obtained from reference TRBV30 and TRBJ2-3, is as follows: SQTIHQWPATLVQPVGSPLSLECTVEGTSNPNLYWYRQAAGRGLQLLFYSVGIGQISSEVPQNLSASRPQDRQFILSSKKLLLSDSGFYLCAWSGEGRDGSTDTQYFGPGTRLTVL.

This clonotype was detected ten times or more. V and J are TRBV19 and TRBJ2-2, with D uncertain. Trimming stripped 1 base from V and 5 bases from J, with 11 bases between. In germline, CDR1 is LNHDA, CDR2 SQIVND (reference sequence). This CDR3 has 15 residues. The CDR3 region is CASSIGATGTGELFF. The CDR3, as DNA: TGTGCCAGTAGTATAGGCGCTACCGGTACCGGGGAGCTGTTTTTT.

This clonotype was seen ten or more times. The chain uses TRBV20-1 and TRBJ2-5; a weak D match, TRBD2 (5 bases). Per the germline V gene, CDR1 is DFQATT and CDR2 is SNEGSKA (reference sequence). This CDR3 contains 15 residues. The V gene lost 6 bases and the J gene lost 5 bases, with 22 bases spanning the gap. The CDR3 bases are TGCAGTGCCCGGAGGTATGGAGCGGCTATGGAGACCCAGTACTTC. This encodes CSARRYGAAMETQYF.

The table lists this clonotype with many counts. This chain uses TRBV13 with TRBJ2-1; 11 positions agree with TRBD2. The V gene's germline CDR1 is PRHDT and CDR2 FYEKMQ (reference sequence). After removal of 5 bases from V and 2 bases from J, the junction contained 11 bases not matched to a gene. The CDR3 extends over 18 amino acids. This CDR3 is CASSRLAGLAATYNEQFF. CDR3 bases: TGTGCCAGCAGCCGACTGGCGGGACTAGCGGCAACCTACAATGAGCAGTTCTTC.